Reported below is one TCR beta chain. TCRdb's table, derived via immunoSEQ multiplex PCR, lists solely in-frame clones and lacks some. Of more than 1.2 million clones detected, approximately 98.5% appear once; the ten largest clones hold over 0.3%. There are 16 residues in the CDR3. With 3 bases removed from V and 9 bases from J, the gap between germline ends came to 23 bases. CDR1 and CDR2 (germline): KGHSH, LQKENI. These data come from a study of shared clonotypes between healthy human individuals. This clonotype originated in a man aged 25-45 years in good health. This chain connects TRBV18 to TRBJ1-2, with D possibly being TRBD1 (5 bases). The source material was naive CD4+ T cells sorted from blood. The sample's subset: CD45RA+ positively selected. This CDR3 is CASSPSWNRAGFSYTF. The CDR3 region has the DNA TGTGCCAGCTCACCGTCTTGGAATCGGGCAGGGTTTAGCTACACCTTC.